The sequence of this TCR beta chain was determined in a study of tumor-infiltrating lymphocytes in primary liver carcinoma. A primer in the constant region served to generate TCR beta cDNA from about 470 ng of total RNA. Three nested multiplex PCR rounds, a slightly modified ARM-PCR, produced the libraries for TCR beta. Both of the initial two PCR rounds ran for nine to ten cycles and employed TRBV1-TRBV30 forward primers alongside a C-beta reverse primer. MiXCR, applied by TCRdb to the multiplex PCR reads, yields one record per CDR3 protein. The repertoire consists of about 310,000 distinct CDR3 sequences, with 55% to 65% occurring once and the leading ten covering approximately 9.4%. The CDR3 consists of 15 residues. J lost 5 bases, V lost 0 bases, and 6 bases had no gene match. Per germline, CDR1 SGHAT and CDR2 FQNNGV. In addition to blood RNA drawn from unsorted whole blood, germline DNA was extracted.

The sample taken for sequencing was peripheral blood. The chain employs TRBV11-2 and TRBJ2-5, with 7 bases fitting TRBD1. The TCR originated in a man in his forties with primary liver carcinoma and hepatitis B virus infection. The CDR3 nucleotides are TGTGCCAGCAGCTTAGACTCGACAGGGTCGGAGACCCAGTACTTC. Translated: CASSLDSTGSETQYF.